This T cell receptor (beta chain) is drawn from a study of cytomegalovirus exposure and HLA in healthy donors. The CDR3 spans 18 residues. J gave up 4 bases and V 1 base, and 7 bases lay outside the gene matches. The germline gives CDR1 SGHAT, CDR2 FQNNGV. Study-wide results and caveats: There were some V segments, including TRBV6-2 and TRBV6-3, excluded as indistinguishable. High specificity and sensitivity for cytomegalovirus status were reported for the classifier.

In the PCR, 60 Vbeta and 13 Jbeta primers were used. Assay: immunoSEQ multiplex PCR; the TCRdb copy retains only in-frame clones and omits some. The sample consists of over 130,000 clones, more than 55% of them appearing once. Regarding this clone: Its target is unknown.

The sequenced sample was PBMCs. The chain is built from TRBV11-2 and TRBJ2-5; TRBD2 matches 15 bases. The clonotype was recovered from a woman aged 60-75 years in good health and CMV-seronegative. DNA for the CDR3: TGTGCCAGCAGCTTAGTGGGACTAGCGGGAGGTTCTCGAGAGACCCAGTACTTC. Protein product: CASSLVGLAGGSRETQYF.